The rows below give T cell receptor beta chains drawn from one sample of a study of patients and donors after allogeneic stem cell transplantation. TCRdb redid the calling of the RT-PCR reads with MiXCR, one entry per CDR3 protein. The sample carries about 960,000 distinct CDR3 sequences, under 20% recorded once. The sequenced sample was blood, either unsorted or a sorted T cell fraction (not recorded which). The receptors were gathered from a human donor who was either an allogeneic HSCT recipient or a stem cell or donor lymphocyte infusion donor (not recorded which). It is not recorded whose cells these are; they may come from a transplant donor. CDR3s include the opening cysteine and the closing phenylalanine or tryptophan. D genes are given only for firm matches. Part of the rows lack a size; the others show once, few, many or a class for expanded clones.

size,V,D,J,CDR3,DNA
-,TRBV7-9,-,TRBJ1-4,CASSHNREGDEKLFF,TGTGCCAGCAGCCATAACAGGGAAGGTGACGAAAAACTGTTTTTT
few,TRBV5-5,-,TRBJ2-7,CASSRQVKKTYEQYF,TGTGCCAGCAGCAGACAGGTCAAAAAAACCTACGAGCAGTACTTC
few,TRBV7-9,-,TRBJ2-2,CASSFTSPTSGELFF,TGTGCCAGCAGCTTCACTAGCCCAACAAGCGGGGAGCTGTTTTTT
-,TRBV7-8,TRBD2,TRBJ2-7,CASSPLAGAGEQYF,TGTGCCAGCAGCCCTCTAGCGGGAGCGGGGGAGCAGTACTTC
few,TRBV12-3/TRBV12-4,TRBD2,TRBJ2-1,CASSLVVAGGKAEQFF,TGTGCCAGCAGTTTAGTGGTAGCGGGGGGGAAGGCTGAGCAGTTCTTC
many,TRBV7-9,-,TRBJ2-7,CASSSPSSYEQYF,TGTGCCAGCAGCTCCCCGAGCTCCTACGAGCAGTACTTC
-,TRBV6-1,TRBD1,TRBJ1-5,CASSWGQLSNQPQHF,TGTGCCAGCAGCTGGGGACAGCTTAGCAATCAGCCCCAGCATTTT
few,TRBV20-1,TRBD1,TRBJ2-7,CSAKGQVSYEQYF,TGCAGTGCTAAAGGACAGGTCTCCTACGAGCAGTACTTC
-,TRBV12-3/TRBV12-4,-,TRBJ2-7,CASSFYVTYEQYF,TGTGCCAGCAGTTTTTACGTAACCTACGAGCAGTACTTC
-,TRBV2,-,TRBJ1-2,CASRPNDSRFAGYTF,TGTGCCAGCAGACCCAATGACAGTAGGTTCGCCGGCTACACCTTC
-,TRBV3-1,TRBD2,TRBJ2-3,CASSPSIRGADTQYF,TGTGCCAGCAGCCCCTCGATCCGGGGGGCAGATACGCAGTATTTT
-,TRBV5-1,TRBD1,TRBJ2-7,CASSLVDRGWEQYF,TGCGCCAGCAGCTTGGTGGACAGGGGATGGGAGCAGTACTTC
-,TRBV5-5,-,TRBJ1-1,CASSGDEPINTEAFF,TGTGCCAGCAGCGGGGACGAGCCGATTAACACTGAAGCTTTCTTT
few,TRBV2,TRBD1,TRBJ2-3,CAVQGNRDRGVTDTQYF,TGTGCCGTACAGGGGAACCGGGACAGGGGCGTCACAGATACGCAGTATTTT
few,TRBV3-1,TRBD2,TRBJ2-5,CASSQDNGRMAQYF,TGTGCCAGCAGCCAAGATAACGGGAGGATGGCCCAGTACTTC
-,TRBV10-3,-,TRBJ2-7,CAIRVKLGDYEQYF,TGTGCCATCAGGGTTAAGTTGGGGGACTACGAGCAGTACTTC
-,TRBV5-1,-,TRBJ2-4,CASSLGDSLGGNIQYF,TGCGCCAGCAGCTTGGGAGACAGTCTCGGCGGAAACATTCAGTACTTC
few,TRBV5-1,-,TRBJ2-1,CASSLRSESYNEQFF,TGCGCCAGCAGCTTGCGGAGCGAGTCGTACAATGAGCAGTTCTTC
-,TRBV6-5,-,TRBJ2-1,CASSWGGDLNEQFF,TGTGCCAGCAGTTGGGGTGGGGATCTAAATGAGCAGTTCTTC
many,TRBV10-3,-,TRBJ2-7,CAIRAHAVGSYEQYF,TGTGCCATCAGAGCCCACGCAGTCGGGTCCTACGAGCAGTACTTC
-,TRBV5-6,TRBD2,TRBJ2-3,CASSLGLAGGADTQYF,TGTGCCAGCAGCCTGGGACTAGCGGGAGGGGCAGATACGCAGTATTTT
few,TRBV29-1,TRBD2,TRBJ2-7,CSVGAGGQEQYF,TGCAGCGTTGGGGCGGGGGGTCAGGAGCAGTACTTC
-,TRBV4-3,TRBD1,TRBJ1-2,CASSQETGGYGYTF,TGCGCCAGCAGCCAAGAAACAGGGGGCTATGGCTACACCTTC
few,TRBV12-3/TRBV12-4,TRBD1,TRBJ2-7,CASSLVSGQNYEQYF,TGTGCCAGCAGTTTAGTGTCGGGACAGAACTACGAGCAGTACTTC
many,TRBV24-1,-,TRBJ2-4,CATSDAGSAKNIQYF,TGTGCCACCAGTGACGCAGGGAGCGCCAAAAACATTCAGTACTTC
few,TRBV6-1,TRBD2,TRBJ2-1,CASSKTSFSSNEQFF,TGTGCCAGCAGTAAGACTAGCTTTTCCTCCAATGAGCAGTTCTTC
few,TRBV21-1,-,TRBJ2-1,CASSKEMGLAGGDEQFF,TGTGCCAGCAGCAAAGAAATGGGACTAGCGGGAGGTGATGAGCAGTTCTTC
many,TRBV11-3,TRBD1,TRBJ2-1,CASSLEGRGIRDEQFF,TGTGCCAGCAGCTTAGAGGGCAGGGGGATAAGGGATGAGCAGTTCTTC
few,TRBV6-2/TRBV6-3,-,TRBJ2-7,CASSYAAGSYEQYF,TGTGCCAGCAGTTACGCAGCAGGCTCCTACGAGCAGTACTTC
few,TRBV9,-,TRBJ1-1,CASSVDGGVTTEAFF,TGTGCCAGCAGCGTAGATGGCGGGGTGACCACTGAAGCTTTCTTT
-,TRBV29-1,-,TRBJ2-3,CSVEAEGRTDTQYF,TGCAGCGTTGAAGCCGAAGGGAGGACAGATACGCAGTATTTT
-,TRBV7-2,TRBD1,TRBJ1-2,CASSPTGGQEGYTF,TGTGCCAGCAGCCCCACAGGGGGTCAGGAAGGCTACACCTTC
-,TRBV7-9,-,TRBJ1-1,CASSLVLPEAFF,TGTGCCAGCAGCTTAGTTCTCCCTGAAGCTTTCTTT
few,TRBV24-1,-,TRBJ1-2,CATSDLQNYGYTF,TGTGCCACCAGTGATTTGCAGAACTATGGCTACACCTTC
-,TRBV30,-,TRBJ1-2,CAWSAHGTRYGYTF,TGTGCCTGGAGTGCACACGGGACCCGGTATGGCTACACCTTC
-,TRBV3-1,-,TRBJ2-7,CASSQESTARTYEQYF,TGTGCCAGCAGCCAAGAGTCGACAGCGAGGACCTACGAGCAGTACTTC
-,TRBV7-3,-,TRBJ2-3,CASSLGGPGTDTQYF,TGTGCCAGCAGCCTAGGGGGGCCTGGCACAGATACGCAGTATTTT
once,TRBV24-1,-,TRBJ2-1,CATSERLDLKQFF,TGTGCCACCAGTGAACGACTAGATTTGAAGCAGTTCTTC
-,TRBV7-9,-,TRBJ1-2,CASSPPSETGGYTF,TGTGCCAGCAGCCCCCCCTCAGAAACGGGTGGCTACACCTTC
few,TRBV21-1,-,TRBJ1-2,CASARGTGATYYGYTF,TGTGCCAGCGCCCGTGGGACAGGCGCGACCTACTATGGCTACACCTTC
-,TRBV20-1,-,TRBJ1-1,CSAESWKVTNTEAFF,TGCAGTGCCGAGTCGTGGAAAGTGACGAACACTGAAGCTTTCTTT
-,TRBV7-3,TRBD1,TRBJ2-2,CASSPTPGGTGELFF,TGTGCCAGCAGCCCCACTCCAGGGGGCACCGGGGAGCTGTTTTTT
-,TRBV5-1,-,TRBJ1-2,CASSLEMGGYTF,TGCGCCAGCAGCTTGGAGATGGGTGGCTACACCTTC
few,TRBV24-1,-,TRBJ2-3,CATSAPQNTQKADTQYF,TGTGCCACCAGTGCCCCCCAAAACACACAAAAGGCAGATACGCAGTATTTT
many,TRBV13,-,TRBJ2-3,CASSLRAADTQYF,TGTGCCAGCAGCTTACGGGCCGCAGATACGCAGTATTTT
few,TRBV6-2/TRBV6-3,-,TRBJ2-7,CASSYRGTSYEQYF,TGTGCCAGCAGTTACCGGGGGACCTCCTACGAGCAGTACTTC
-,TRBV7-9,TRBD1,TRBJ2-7,CASSLGQGFGMQYF,TGTGCCAGCAGCTTAGGACAGGGGTTCGGGATGCAGTACTTC
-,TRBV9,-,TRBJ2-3,CASSVEKFLTDTQYF,TGTGCCAGCAGCGTAGAAAAGTTTCTCACAGATACGCAGTATTTT
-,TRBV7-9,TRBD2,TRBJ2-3,CASSPERGGLADTQYF,TGTGCCAGCAGCCCGGAGCGGGGGGGCCTCGCAGATACGCAGTATTTT
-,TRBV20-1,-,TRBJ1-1,CSARDAGPPATEAFF,TGCAGTGCTAGAGATGCAGGGCCCCCCGCCACTGAAGCTTTCTTT
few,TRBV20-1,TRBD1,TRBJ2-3,CSAESGQVVTDTQYF,TGCAGTGCCGAATCGGGACAGGTAGTCACAGATACGCAGTATTTT
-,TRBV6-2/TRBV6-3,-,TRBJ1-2,CASSPLRAAAYGYTF,TGTGCCAGCAGTCCACTAAGGGCCGCCGCCTATGGCTACACCTTC
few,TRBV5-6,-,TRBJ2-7,CASSLRARAVGSSYEQYF,TGTGCCAGCAGCTTGAGGGCGAGGGCGGTTGGGAGTTCCTACGAGCAGTACTTC
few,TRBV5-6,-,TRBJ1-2,CASSERTDSYGYTF,TGTGCCAGCAGCGAACGGACGGATAGCTATGGCTACACCTTC
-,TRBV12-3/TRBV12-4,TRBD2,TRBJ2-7,CASSFGTRGYEQYF,TGTGCCAGCAGTTTCGGGACTAGGGGATACGAGCAGTACTTC
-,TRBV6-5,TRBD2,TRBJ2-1,CASSYSSSGVWNEQFF,TGTGCCAGCAGTTACTCCTCTAGCGGGGTTTGGAATGAGCAGTTCTTC
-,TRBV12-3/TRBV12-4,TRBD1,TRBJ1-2,CASPPDRDVYGYTF,TGTGCCAGCCCTCCGGACAGGGATGTTTATGGCTACACCTTC
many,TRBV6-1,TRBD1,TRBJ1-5,CASSPGDSLNQPQHF,TGTGCCAGCAGTCCCGGGGACAGCCTCAATCAGCCCCAGCATTTT
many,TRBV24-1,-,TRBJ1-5,CATSDLLGNQPQHF,TGTGCCACCAGTGATTTGCTCGGAAATCAGCCCCAGCATTTT
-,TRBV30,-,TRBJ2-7,CAWSGTAYEQYF,TGTGCCTGGAGTGGGACAGCCTACGAGCAGTACTTC